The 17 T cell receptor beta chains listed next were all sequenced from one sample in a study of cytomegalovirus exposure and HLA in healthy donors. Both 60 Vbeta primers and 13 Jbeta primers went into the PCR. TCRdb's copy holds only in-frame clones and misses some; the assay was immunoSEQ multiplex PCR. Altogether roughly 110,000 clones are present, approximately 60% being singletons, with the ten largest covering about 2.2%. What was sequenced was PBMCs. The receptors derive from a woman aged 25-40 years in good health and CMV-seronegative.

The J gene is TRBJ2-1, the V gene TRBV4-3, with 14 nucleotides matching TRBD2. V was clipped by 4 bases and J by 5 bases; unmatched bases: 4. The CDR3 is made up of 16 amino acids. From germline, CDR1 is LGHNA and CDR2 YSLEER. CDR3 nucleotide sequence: TGCGCCAGCAGCCCACGACTAGCGGGAGGGGACAATGAGCAGTTCTTC. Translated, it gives CASSPRLAGGDNEQFF.

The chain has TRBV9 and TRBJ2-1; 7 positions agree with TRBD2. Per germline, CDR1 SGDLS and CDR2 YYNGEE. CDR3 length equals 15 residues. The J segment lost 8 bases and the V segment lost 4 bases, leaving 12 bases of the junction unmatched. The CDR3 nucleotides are TGTGCCAGCAGCCCAGCGGGGACTGGGGGTTATGAGCAGTTCTTC. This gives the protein CASSPAGTGGYEQFF.

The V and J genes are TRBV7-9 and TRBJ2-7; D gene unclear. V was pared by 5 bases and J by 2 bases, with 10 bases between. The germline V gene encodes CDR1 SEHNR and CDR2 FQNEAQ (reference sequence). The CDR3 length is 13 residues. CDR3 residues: CASSTTETYEQYF. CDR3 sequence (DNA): TGTGCCAGCAGCACCACAGAGACCTACGAGCAGTACTTC.

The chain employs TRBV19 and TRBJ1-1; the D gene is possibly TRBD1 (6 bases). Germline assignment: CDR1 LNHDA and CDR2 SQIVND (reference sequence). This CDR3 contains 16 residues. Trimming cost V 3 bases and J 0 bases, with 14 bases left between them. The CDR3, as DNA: TGTGCCAGTAGTATGCATGGGGGCGAAATGAACACTGAAGCTTTCTTT. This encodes CASSMHGGEMNTEAFF.

CDR3 region: CASSSRGGGEQFF. In DNA, the CDR3 is TGTGCCAGCAGCTCCCGGGGGGGAGGTGAGCAGTTCTTC. The chain joins TRBV11-1 to TRBJ2-1; 8 nucleotides align to TRBD2. V lost 4 bases and J lost 9; bases outside the gene matches: 5. This CDR3 is built from 13 residues. CDR1 is SGHAT and CDR2 is FQDESV in the germline V gene (reference sequence).

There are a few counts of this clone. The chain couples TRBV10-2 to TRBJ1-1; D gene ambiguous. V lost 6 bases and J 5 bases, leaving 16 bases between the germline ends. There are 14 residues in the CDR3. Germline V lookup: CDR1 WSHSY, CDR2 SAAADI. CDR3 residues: CASSAGGTWTEAFF. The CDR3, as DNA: TGCGCCAGCAGCGCAGGTGGAACCTGGACTGAAGCTTTCTTT.

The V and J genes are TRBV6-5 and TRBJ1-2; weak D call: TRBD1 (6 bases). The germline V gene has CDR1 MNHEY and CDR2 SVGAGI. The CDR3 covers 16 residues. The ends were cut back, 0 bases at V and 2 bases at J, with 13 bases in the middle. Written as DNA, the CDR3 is TGTGCCAGCAGTTACTCGAAGCCCCAGGGGAACTATGGCTACACCTTC. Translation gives CASSYSKPQGNYGYTF.

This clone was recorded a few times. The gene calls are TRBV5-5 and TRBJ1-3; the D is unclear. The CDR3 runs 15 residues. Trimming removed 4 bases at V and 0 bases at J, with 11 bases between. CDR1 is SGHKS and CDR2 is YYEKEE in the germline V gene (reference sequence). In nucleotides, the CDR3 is TGTGCCAGCAGCGGCCACAGAGCCTCTGGAAACACCATATATTTT. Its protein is CASSGHRASGNTIYF.

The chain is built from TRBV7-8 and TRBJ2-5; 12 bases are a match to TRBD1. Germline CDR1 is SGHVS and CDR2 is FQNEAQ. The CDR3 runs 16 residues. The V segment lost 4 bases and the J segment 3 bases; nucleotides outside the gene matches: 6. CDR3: CASSWRDRGREETQYF. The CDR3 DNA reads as TGTGCCAGCAGCTGGCGGGACAGGGGGCGGGAAGAGACCCAGTACTTC.

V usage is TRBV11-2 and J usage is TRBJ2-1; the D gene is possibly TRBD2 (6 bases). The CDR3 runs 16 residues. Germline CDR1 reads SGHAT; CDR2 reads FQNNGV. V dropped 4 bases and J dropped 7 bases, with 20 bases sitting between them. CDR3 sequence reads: CASSSPRGRIGNEQFF. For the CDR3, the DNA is TGTGCCAGCAGCTCCCCTCGGGGGAGAATAGGAAATGAGCAGTTCTTC. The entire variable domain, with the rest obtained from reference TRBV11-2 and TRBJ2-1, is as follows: EAGVAQSPRYKIIEKRQSVAFWCNPISGHATLYWYQQILGQGPKLLIQFQNNGVVDDSQLPKDRFSAERLKGVDSTLKIQPAKLEDSAVYLCASSSPRGRIGNEQFFGPGTRLTVL.

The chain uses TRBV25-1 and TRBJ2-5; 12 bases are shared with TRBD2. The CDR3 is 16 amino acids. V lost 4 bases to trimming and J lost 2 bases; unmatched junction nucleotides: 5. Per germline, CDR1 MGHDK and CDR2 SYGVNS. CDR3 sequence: CASSAWTSGEQETQYF. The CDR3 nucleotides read TGTGCCAGCAGTGCCTGGACTAGCGGGGAACAAGAGACCCAGTACTTC.

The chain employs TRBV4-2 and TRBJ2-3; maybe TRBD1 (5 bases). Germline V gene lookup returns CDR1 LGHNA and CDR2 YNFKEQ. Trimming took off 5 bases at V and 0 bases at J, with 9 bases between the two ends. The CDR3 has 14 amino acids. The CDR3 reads CASSSGPSTDTQYF. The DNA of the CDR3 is TGTGCCAGCAGCTCAGGGCCCAGCACAGATACGCAGTATTTT.

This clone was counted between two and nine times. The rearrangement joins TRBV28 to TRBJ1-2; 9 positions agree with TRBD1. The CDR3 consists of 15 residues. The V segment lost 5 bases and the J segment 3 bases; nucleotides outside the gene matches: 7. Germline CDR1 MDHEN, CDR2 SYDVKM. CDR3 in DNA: TGTGCCAGCAGTCCCCCTGACAGGGGGGACTATGGCTACACCTTC. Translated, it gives CASSPPDRGDYGYTF.

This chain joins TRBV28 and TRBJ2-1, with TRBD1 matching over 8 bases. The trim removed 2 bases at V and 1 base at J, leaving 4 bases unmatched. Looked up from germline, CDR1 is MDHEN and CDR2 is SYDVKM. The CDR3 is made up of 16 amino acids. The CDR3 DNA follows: TGTGCCAGCAGTTTAAGACAGGGGTCGTCCTACAATGAGCAGTTCTTC. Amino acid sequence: CASSLRQGSSYNEQFF. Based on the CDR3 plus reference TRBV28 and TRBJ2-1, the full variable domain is DVKVTQSSRYLVKRTGEKVFLECVQDMDHENMFWYRQDPGLGLRLIYFSYDVKMKEKGDIPEGYSVSREKKERFSLILESASTNQTSMYLCASSLRQGSSYNEQFFGPGTRLTVL.

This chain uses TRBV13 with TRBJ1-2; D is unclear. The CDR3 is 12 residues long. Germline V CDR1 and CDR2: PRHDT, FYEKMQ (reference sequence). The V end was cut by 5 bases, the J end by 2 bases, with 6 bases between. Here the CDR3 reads CASSKLNYGYTF. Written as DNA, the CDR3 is TGTGCCAGCAGCAAACTGAACTATGGCTACACCTTC.

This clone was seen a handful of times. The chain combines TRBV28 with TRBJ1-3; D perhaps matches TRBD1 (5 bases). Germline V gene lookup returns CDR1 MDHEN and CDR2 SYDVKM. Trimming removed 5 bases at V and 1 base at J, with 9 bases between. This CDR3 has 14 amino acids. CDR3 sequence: CASSTGTSGNTIYF. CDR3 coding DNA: TGTGCCAGCAGTACCGGGACTTCTGGAAACACCATATATTTT.

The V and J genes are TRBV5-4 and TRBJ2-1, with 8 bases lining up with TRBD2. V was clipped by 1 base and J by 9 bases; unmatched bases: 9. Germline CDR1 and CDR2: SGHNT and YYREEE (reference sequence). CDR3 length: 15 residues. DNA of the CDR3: TGTGCCAGCAGCTTGTTAGGGACTAGGGCGTTTGAGCAGTTCTTC. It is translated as CASSLLGTRAFEQFF.